These 2 T cell receptor beta chains were sequenced from one sample in a study of blood T cell repertoires in COVID-19. Here immunoSEQ multiplex PCR was the method, and the copy in TCRdb shows in-frame clones only, minus some. The table has about 92,000 clones, around 82% seen once. The sequencing input was peripheral blood. These receptors were taken from a man in his forties or fifties who had recovered from COVID-19.

V is TRBV4-3 and J is TRBJ1-2; D is undetermined. Germline V gives CDR1 LGHNA, CDR2 YSLEER. Trimming shortened V by 1 base and J by 4 bases, and 25 bases separated the two germline ends. The CDR3 runs to 19 residues. The CDR3, as DNA: TGCGCCAGCAGCCAAGTATTCTTCGGGCAGACTACTTTTGGCTATGGCTACACCTTC. Translation gives CASSQVFFGQTTFGYGYTF.

This clone was seen only once. The chain uses TRBV5-6 and TRBJ2-7; the match to TRBD1 covers 7 bases. Germline V gene lookup returns CDR1 SGHDT and CDR2 YYEEEE. Unmatched junction bases numbered 5, after V lost 2 bases and J lost 3 bases. CDR3 length: 14 residues. For the CDR3, the DNA is TGTGCCAGCAGCTTACCGGGACAGTTCTACGAGCAGTACTTC. As protein: CASSLPGQFYEQYF.